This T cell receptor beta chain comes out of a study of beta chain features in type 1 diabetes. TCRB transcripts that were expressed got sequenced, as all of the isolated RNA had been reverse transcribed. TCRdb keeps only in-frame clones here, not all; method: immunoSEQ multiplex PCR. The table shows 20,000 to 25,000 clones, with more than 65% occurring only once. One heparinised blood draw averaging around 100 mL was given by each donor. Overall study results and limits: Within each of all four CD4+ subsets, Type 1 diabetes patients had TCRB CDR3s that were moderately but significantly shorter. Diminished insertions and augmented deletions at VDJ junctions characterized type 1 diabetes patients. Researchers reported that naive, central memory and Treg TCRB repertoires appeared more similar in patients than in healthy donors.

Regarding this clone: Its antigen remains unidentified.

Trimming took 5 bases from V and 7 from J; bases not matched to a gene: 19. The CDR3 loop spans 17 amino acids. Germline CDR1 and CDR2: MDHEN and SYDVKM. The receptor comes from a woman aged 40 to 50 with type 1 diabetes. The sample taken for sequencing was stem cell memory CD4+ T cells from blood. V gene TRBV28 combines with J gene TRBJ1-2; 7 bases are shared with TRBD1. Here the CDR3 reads CASSTLVGGTVASGYTF. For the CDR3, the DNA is TGTGCCAGCAGTACTCTGGTAGGGGGCACCGTGGCGAGTGGCTACACCTTC.